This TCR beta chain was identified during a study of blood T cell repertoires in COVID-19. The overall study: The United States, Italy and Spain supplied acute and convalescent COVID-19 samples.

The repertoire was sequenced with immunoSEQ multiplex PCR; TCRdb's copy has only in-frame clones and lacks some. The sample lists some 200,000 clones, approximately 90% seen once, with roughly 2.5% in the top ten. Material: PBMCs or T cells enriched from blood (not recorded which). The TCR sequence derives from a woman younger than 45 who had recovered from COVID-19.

CDR3: CASSLMGVDTEAFF. CDR3 DNA sequence: TGTGCCAGCAGCTTAATGGGCGTAGACACTGAAGCTTTCTTT. V usage is TRBV7-9 and J usage is TRBJ1-1; D unclear. In germline, CDR1 is SEHNR, CDR2 FQNEAQ (reference sequence). Trimming took 2 bases from V and 3 from J, leaving 10 bases between them. The CDR3 totals 14 residues.